The rows below give T cell receptor beta chains drawn from one sample of a study of OX40 agonist ivuxolimab in advanced cancers. Generated by immunoSEQ multiplex PCR, the TCRdb table keeps only in-frame clones and is missing some. The repertoire includes roughly 76,000 clones, over 80% of them detected once, and 5% to 7% sits in the top ten. The specimen comprised CD4+ or CD8+ T cells sorted from blood, sampled in a trial of the OX40 agonist ivuxolimab. The source is an adult with an advanced solid tumor such as melanoma, head and neck, liver or kidney cancer. Both conserved end residues are part of each CDR3. Each record gives: V gene, clone size, J gene, CDR3 protein. Part of the rows lack a size; the others show once, few, many or a class for expanded clones.

v_gene: TRBV9; abundance: -; j_gene: TRBJ1-2; CDR3aa: CASSRGTLWGYTF
v_gene: TRBV9; abundance: -; j_gene: TRBJ2-2; CDR3aa: CASSVARHRGAGELFF
v_gene: TRBV27; abundance: once; j_gene: TRBJ1-2; CDR3aa: CASSLGFKTGGSYGYTF
v_gene: TRBV4-3; abundance: -; j_gene: TRBJ2-5; CDR3aa: CASSQVQGETQYF
v_gene: TRBV5-8; abundance: -; j_gene: TRBJ1-3; CDR3aa: CASSFRGGPSGNTIYF
v_gene: TRBV6-5; abundance: few; j_gene: TRBJ1-2; CDR3aa: CASSDSVNGYTF
v_gene: TRBV27; abundance: -; j_gene: TRBJ1-5; CDR3aa: CASSLSGQNSNQPQHF
v_gene: TRBV19; abundance: -; j_gene: TRBJ2-7; CDR3aa: CASSMVGQGTYEQYF
v_gene: TRBV27; abundance: once; j_gene: TRBJ2-1; CDR3aa: CASSASPPDRGYEQFF
v_gene: TRBV6-1; abundance: -; j_gene: TRBJ2-1; CDR3aa: CASSDMNEQFF
v_gene: TRBV7-9; abundance: -; j_gene: TRBJ2-5; CDR3aa: CASSDGQPGYETQYF
v_gene: TRBV5-4; abundance: -; j_gene: TRBJ2-2; CDR3aa: CASGISGLAGAGTGELFF
v_gene: TRBV19; abundance: -; j_gene: TRBJ1-1; CDR3aa: CASSGGQTQSEAFF
v_gene: TRBV5-1; abundance: -; j_gene: TRBJ2-1; CDR3aa: CASSPSGGSYNEQFF
v_gene: TRBV6-6; abundance: -; j_gene: TRBJ1-6; CDR3aa: CASSSPGVFNSPLHF
v_gene: TRBV21-1; abundance: many; j_gene: TRBJ1-2; CDR3aa: CASSNNGQGAPWYGYTF
v_gene: TRBV7-3; abundance: -; j_gene: TRBJ2-3; CDR3aa: CASSSGLASLDTQYF
v_gene: TRBV6-4; abundance: -; j_gene: TRBJ2-5; CDR3aa: CASRGTPGPQETQYF
v_gene: TRBV7-9; abundance: -; j_gene: TRBJ2-3; CDR3aa: CASSLAPRGDTQYF
v_gene: TRBV11-1; abundance: few; j_gene: TRBJ1-3; CDR3aa: CASSIRTESGNTIYF
v_gene: TRBV9; abundance: -; j_gene: TRBJ1-3; CDR3aa: CASSVTGGSGNTIYF
v_gene: TRBV6-1; abundance: -; j_gene: TRBJ2-2; CDR3aa: CASSDRGYTGELFF
v_gene: TRBV11-2; abundance: once; j_gene: TRBJ1-5; CDR3aa: CASSLGDLRNQPQHF
v_gene: TRBV6-1; abundance: -; j_gene: TRBJ1-1; CDR3aa: CASSEEQGRKDTEAFF
v_gene: TRBV18; abundance: -; j_gene: TRBJ1-1; CDR3aa: CASSPPGQGGTNTEAFF
v_gene: TRBV19; abundance: few; j_gene: TRBJ2-7; CDR3aa: CASRSTGKVSYEQYF
v_gene: TRBV4-3; abundance: once; j_gene: TRBJ2-7; CDR3aa: CASSQGTGNEQYF
v_gene: TRBV28; abundance: once; j_gene: TRBJ2-1; CDR3aa: CASKLAGGPYYNEQFF
v_gene: TRBV7-6; abundance: -; j_gene: TRBJ1-5; CDR3aa: CASSLAAGPASNQPQHF
v_gene: TRBV28; abundance: once; j_gene: TRBJ2-7; CDR3aa: CASRGRTSGRSPYEQYF
v_gene: TRBV7-2; abundance: -; j_gene: TRBJ2-3; CDR3aa: CASSLVGSTDTQYF
v_gene: TRBV5-1; abundance: -; j_gene: TRBJ2-1; CDR3aa: CASSLLEAGGREQFF
v_gene: TRBV6-5; abundance: -; j_gene: TRBJ1-1; CDR3aa: CASSYTGWRGETEAFF
v_gene: TRBV12-5; abundance: -; j_gene: TRBJ1-2; CDR3aa: CASGAGQGNYGYTF
v_gene: TRBV19; abundance: -; j_gene: TRBJ1-3; CDR3aa: CASSPLLEESGNTIYF
v_gene: TRBV7-9; abundance: few; j_gene: TRBJ1-2; CDR3aa: CASSLGTHYGYTF
v_gene: TRBV6-6; abundance: few; j_gene: TRBJ1-5; CDR3aa: CASSYLGDAQPQHF